This is a list of T cell receptor beta chains from one sample in a study of T-cell memory formation after mild COVID-19. TCRdb processed the 5' RACE reads anew with MiXCR; each CDR3 protein has one entry. There are about 350,000 distinct CDR3 sequences in the sample; roughly an eighth occur only once, and about 20% lies in the top ten. Sequencing used PBMCs or a T cell subset sorted from them (not recorded which). The source of these receptors is a man younger than 30 who had mild COVID-19 (a few samples of this study predate the infection). Cell type and time point are not known. Each CDR3 is given with its conserved first and last residue. The D gene is left open where the match is weak. Clone size is not always given. Where it is, it says once, few, many or a class for expanded clones.

v_call,j_call,clone_size,d_call,cdr3_aa,cdr3_nt
TRBV7-2,TRBJ1-1,few,TRBD1,CASSAKTGGFAEAFF,TGTGCCAGCAGCGCCAAAACAGGGGGTTTCGCTGAAGCTTTCTTT
TRBV12-3/TRBV12-4,TRBJ2-5,NA,NA,CASSFNEGETQYF,TGTGCCAGCAGTTTCAACGAGGGAGAGACCCAGTACTTC
TRBV9,TRBJ2-3,NA,NA,CASSVYRIHTDTQYF,TGTGCCAGCAGCGTATACAGGATCCACACAGATACGCAGTATTTT
TRBV5-1,TRBJ2-3,many,NA,CASSLWGGTDTQYF,TGCGCCAGCAGCTTGTGGGGGGGCACAGATACGCAGTATTTT
TRBV25-1,TRBJ2-3,few,TRBD1,CASARRTGGTDTQYF,TGTGCCAGCGCTCGGAGGACAGGGGGCACAGATACGCAGTATTTT
TRBV28,TRBJ2-5,NA,NA,CASTPTGYGTQYF,TGTGCCAGCACCCCAACAGGGTATGGGACCCAGTACTTC
TRBV4-2,TRBJ1-1,NA,NA,CASSHPIGGRNVWNTEAFF,TGTGCCAGCAGCCATCCAATCGGGGGCCGGAACGTTTGGAACACTGAAGCTTTCTTT
TRBV5-1,TRBJ2-3,NA,TRBD1,CASSLTLGGPTDTQYF,TGCGCCAGCAGCTTGACGTTAGGGGGCCCCACAGATACGCAGTATTTT
TRBV29-1,TRBJ2-1,few,TRBD2,CSVVRGGYNNEQFF,TGCAGCGTTGTACGCGGGGGGTATAACAATGAGCAGTTCTTC
TRBV12-3/TRBV12-4,TRBJ1-4,few,NA,CASSRDSRNEKLFF,TGTGCCAGCAGCCGTGACAGTCGAAATGAAAAACTGTTTTTT
TRBV7-9,TRBJ2-6,few,NA,CASSWGVVGAGANVLTF,TGTGCCAGCAGCTGGGGAGTTGTAGGGGCTGGGGCCAACGTCCTGACTTTC
TRBV11-2,TRBJ1-6,NA,TRBD1,CASSESDRGKSPLHF,TGTGCCAGCAGCGAAAGCGACAGGGGAAAATCACCCCTCCACTTT
TRBV7-8,TRBJ2-5,many,TRBD2,CASSFREGIATQYF,TGTGCCAGCAGCTTCAGGGAGGGTATAGCGACCCAGTACTTC
TRBV5-1,TRBJ1-6,NA,TRBD1,CASSLDDRAYSPLHF,TGCGCCAGCAGCTTGGACGACAGGGCCTATTCACCCCTCCACTTT
TRBV12-3/TRBV12-4,TRBJ2-7,few,NA,CASTLSWTLDEQYF,TGTGCCAGCACACTGTCTTGGACGCTCGACGAGCAGTACTTC
TRBV7-8,TRBJ2-5,NA,NA,CASRVPRGPRTQYF,TGTGCCAGCAGAGTCCCCCGGGGGCCCAGGACCCAGTACTTC
TRBV25-1,TRBJ1-2,few,TRBD1,CASSDRTGWSGGYTF,TGTGCCAGCAGTGACCGGACAGGCTGGTCTGGAGGCTACACCTTC
TRBV12-3/TRBV12-4,TRBJ1-5,NA,NA,CASSLRGGYGNQPRHF,TGTGCCAGCAGTTTAAGGGGGGGTTACGGCAATCAGCCCCGGCATTTT
TRBV7-2,TRBJ2-2,few,NA,CASSLGDAGWAGELFF,TGTGCCAGCAGCTTAGGTGATGCGGGATGGGCCGGGGAGCTGTTTTTT
TRBV29-1,TRBJ2-3,once,NA,CSVFGVQRTDTQYF,TGCAGCGTTTTCGGCGTCCAGCGGACAGATACGCAGTATTTT
TRBV6-5,TRBJ2-3,few,TRBD2,CASSHPLAGGPDTQYF,TGTGCCAGCAGCCACCCCCTAGCGGGGGGGCCAGATACGCAGTATTTT
TRBV5-1,TRBJ2-5,NA,TRBD2,CASSPFGISGAASQETQYF,TGCGCCAGCAGCCCGTTCGGCATTAGCGGGGCAGCCTCCCAAGAGACCCAGTACTTC
TRBV5-1,TRBJ2-5,NA,TRBD2,CASSGGGEQETQYF,TGCGCCAGCAGCGGCGGGGGGGAACAAGAGACCCAGTACTTC
TRBV10-3,TRBJ2-1,NA,NA,CAISPVGGYEQFF,TGTGCCATCAGCCCAGTAGGGGGGTATGAGCAGTTCTTC
TRBV7-9,TRBJ2-5,NA,NA,CASRPGRVETQYF,TGTGCCAGCAGGCCAGGGCGGGTTGAGACCCAGTACTTC
TRBV7-7,TRBJ1-6,NA,NA,CASSPPPPNSPLHF,TGTGCCAGCAGCCCGCCTCCGCCTAATTCACCCCTCCACTTT
TRBV9,TRBJ2-1,few,NA,CASKGRGQYNEQFF,TGTGCCAGCAAAGGAAGAGGGCAGTACAATGAGCAGTTCTTC
TRBV7-9,TRBJ1-3,few,NA,CASSPKGRQDSGNTIYF,TGTGCCAGCAGCCCGAAGGGGCGGCAGGACTCTGGAAACACCATATATTTT
TRBV5-6,TRBJ2-3,few,TRBD2,CASSHTSGGAADTQYF,TGTGCCAGCAGCCATACTAGCGGGGGGGCGGCAGATACGCAGTATTTT
TRBV7-9,TRBJ2-5,NA,NA,CASRAGQETQYF,TGTGCCAGCAGGGCGGGACAAGAGACCCAGTACTTC
TRBV9,TRBJ2-3,NA,NA,CASSVASTDTQYF,TGTGCCAGCAGCGTAGCTTCCACAGATACGCAGTATTTT
TRBV24-1,TRBJ2-1,NA,NA,CATSDFPTDLWSYNEQFF,TGTGCCACCAGTGATTTCCCAACAGACCTATGGTCCTACAATGAGCAGTTCTTC
TRBV7-6,TRBJ1-1,NA,NA,CASTPEGARTEAFF,TGTGCCAGCACCCCCGAGGGAGCGAGAACTGAAGCTTTCTTT
TRBV9,TRBJ2-2,NA,TRBD1,CASSASDRATNTGELFF,TGTGCCAGCAGCGCTTCGGACAGGGCGACGAACACCGGGGAGCTGTTTTTT
TRBV19,TRBJ1-1,few,NA,CASSTPGAYTEAFF,TGTGCCAGTAGTACACCGGGGGCCTACACTGAAGCTTTCTTT
TRBV12-3/TRBV12-4,TRBJ2-7,NA,TRBD2,CASSTPGLAATYEQYF,TGTGCCAGCAGTACTCCCGGACTAGCGGCCACCTACGAGCAGTACTTC
TRBV4-1,TRBJ1-2,NA,NA,CASSLGVGYTF,TGCGCCAGCAGCCTAGGCGTCGGCTACACCTTC
TRBV20-1,TRBJ1-1,few,NA,CREHFEAFF,TGCAGAGAACATTTCGAAGCTTTCTTT
TRBV28,TRBJ2-5,few,TRBD1,CASTTQGWGETQYF,TGTGCCAGCACCACACAGGGGTGGGGGGAGACCCAGTACTTC
TRBV7-7,TRBJ2-2,few,TRBD1,CASSLVGTGAIPGELFF,TGTGCTAGCAGCTTAGTCGGGACAGGGGCGATTCCCGGGGAGCTGTTTTTT
TRBV28,TRBJ2-3,few,NA,CASSRQGSADTQYF,TGTGCCAGCAGTCGTCAGGGGTCCGCAGATACGCAGTATTTT
TRBV5-1,TRBJ2-1,few,NA,CASSLGLAPSYNEQFF,TGCGCCAGCAGCTTGGGACTGGCCCCCTCCTACAATGAGCAGTTCTTC
TRBV20-1,TRBJ1-1,NA,NA,CSAAPWGNTEAFF,TGCAGTGCTGCGCCCTGGGGGAACACTGAAGCTTTCTTT
TRBV18,TRBJ2-3,few,NA,CASSPTGRADTQYF,TGTGCCAGCTCACCGACAGGGAGGGCAGATACGCAGTATTTT
TRBV4-2,TRBJ2-1,many,NA,CASSQSRKQFF,TGTGCCAGCAGCCAATCTAGAAAGCAGTTCTTC
TRBV10-3,TRBJ2-6,NA,NA,CAISVVMGLGANVLTF,TGTGCCATCAGTGTGGTAATGGGCTTAGGGGCCAACGTCCTGACTTTC
TRBV10-2,TRBJ2-3,few,NA,CASSDYRASSYF,TGCGCCAGCAGTGACTATAGGGCGTCTTCGTATTTT
TRBV10-1,TRBJ2-5,few,TRBD2,CASSPGGDVETQYF,TGCGCCAGCAGTCCCGGGGGGGACGTAGAGACCCAGTACTTC
TRBV7-6,TRBJ1-5,NA,TRBD1,CASSLTYRGGQPQHF,TGTGCCAGCAGCTTAACCTACAGGGGCGGGCAGCCCCAGCATTTT
TRBV10-3,TRBJ2-1,NA,TRBD1,CAISPLDRATEQFF,TGTGCCATCAGCCCCCTCGACAGGGCCACTGAGCAGTTCTTC